This T cell receptor (beta chain) was retrieved from a study of CD8 T cells in ankylosing spondylitis. J was trimmed by 1 base and V by 4 bases; bases with no gene match: 6. Germline V CDR1 and CDR2: ENHRY, SYGVKD. This CDR3 has 16 amino acids. Study findings and constraints: The authors found the disease-linked clones to be CD8+ and relatively rare in peripheral blood. Seemingly distinctive of ankylosing spondylitis blood was a TCR beta motif formed by eight highly homologous variants.

This clonotype occurred many times. Its specificity is unknown. Scientists made TCR beta libraries using quantitative 5'-RACE with molecular barcodes. One entry per CDR3 protein results from TCRdb running MiXCR on the 5' RACE reads. The sample carries hundreds of thousands of distinct CDR3 sequences, about a quarter recorded once. Sequencing used blood, either unsorted or a sorted T cell fraction (not recorded which). This TCR came from a male donor with ankylosing spondylitis or in good health (not recorded which). The V and J genes are TRBV10-3 and TRBJ2-5; 10 bases fit TRBD2. CDR3: CAISGSGLAAQETQYF. The CDR3 DNA sequence: TGTGCCATCAGTGGCTCAGGACTAGCGGCCCAAGAGACCCAGTACTTC.